Sequencing of this TCR beta chain was carried out in a study of vaccination effects on CD4 cells after COVID-19 (dated by TCRdb to the early 2020s). For context, the study as a whole: The ViraFEST assay stimulated PBMC with viral peptide pools and then used TCR sequencing to identify antigen-specific CD4+ T cell clonotypes by expansion. A total of more than 8 COVID-19 convalescent patients and a handful of SARS-CoV-2-naive healthy vaccine recipients were included in the full study. Pre-vaccine samples from a couple of convalescent patients were drawn 16 days and one week before the first dose, 142 and 148 days after COVID-19 diagnosis. Cultures from other donors in the study were sequenced with the Oncomine TCR Beta short-read assay on an Illumina iSeq 100. In both COVID-19 convalescent patients and infection-naive vaccine recipients, the study compared SARS-CoV-2 spike-specific CD4+ TCR repertoires from before mRNA vaccination with those from after it. Two million PBMC per well were cultured in IMDM with about 4.6% human AB serum, 8 to 10 IU/ml IL-2 and gentamicin, plus 10 ug/ml peptides. Participants received two doses of either the BNT162b2 or the mRNA-1273 mRNA SARS-CoV-2 vaccine.

After more than nine days of culture, CD4+ T cells were isolated with the EasySep CD4+ T cell isolation kit. Convalescent patients had PCR-confirmed SARS-CoV-2 infection between March and December 2020, before Alpha, Beta and Delta variants emerged in the United States. On days 3 and 7, half of the culture medium was replaced with fresh IL-2-containing medium. Unless noted otherwise, every peptide stimulation condition was grown in triplicate wells. Using Ficoll-Paque Plus gradient centrifugation, PBMC were separated from whole blood and then either used fresh or cryopreserved at -140C. Genomic DNA was extracted from cultured CD4+ T cells with the QIAamp micro DNA kit. Cut back by 2 bases and 0 bases, the V and J ends lie 10 bases apart. From the germline V gene, CDR1 is SQVTM and CDR2 is ANQGSEA. The CDR3 covers 14 residues, taking in both the cysteine and the phenylalanine. Only the CDR3 DNA stays, 42 bases, in frame from base 1.

The library relied on the immunoSEQ multiplex PCR assay. DNA from the cultured and isolated CD4+ T cells underwent TCR beta CDR3 sequencing. The original methods were these. Non-productive TCR sequences were removed, reads were trimmed to the CDR3 region, and CDR3s of at least 7 amino acids were retained. The MANAFEST web app was used to pick out antigen-specific clonotypes by comparing their expansion in peptide wells with that in reference cultures. To be called positive, a clone needed expansion at FDR<0.05 compared with the reference and with all other wells, an odds ratio greater than 5, and a frequency greater than 0.1% in two replicate wells. A clonotype was defined as cross-reactive if the clonotype was significantly expanded both in SARS-CoV-2 spike wells and in at least one common cold coronavirus spike condition. CDR3 similarity was assessed by Levenshtein distance using the stringdist R package, and unrooted trees were constructed with ape in R 3.6.1. TCRdb obtained this table from immuneACCESS and retained in-frame rearrangements with V and J assigned. These tables miss some clones; where compared with another copy, unresolved V genes account for less than half of the shortfall, and the remainder is unexplained. D and trimming come from the DNA, and the V and J calls and clone size come from that table. The sample has approximately 60,000 clones on record, 55% to 75% of them singletons. The ten largest clones capture around a quarter of the sample.

With respect to this clone: Its antigen is currently not known. Per-base quality was not reported, and no clone a single base away is much larger than it.

Study-wide conclusions, independent of this receptor: In convalescent patients, the post-vaccine spike-reactive repertoire consisted mainly of new vaccine-induced clones, largely distinct from infection-induced clones. Clones induced by infection and clones induced by vaccination both contracted markedly at late timepoints after vaccination, which fits with T cell responses waning over time. The study was limited by a small number of convalescent patients, and early post-infection timepoints were lacking.

This TCR derives from a human donor who had a prior SARS-CoV-2 infection. The starting material was CD4+ T cells from PBMCs cultured without peptide, obtained before COVID-19 vaccination. The chain joins TRBV29-1 to TRBJ1-1; TRBD1 is a possible D gene, resting on 6 matching bases. The CDR3 corresponds to CSVERGGVNTEAFF. The DNA sequence reads TGCAGCGTTGAAAGGGGGGGGGTGAACACTGAAGCTTTCTTT.